The following is a T cell receptor (beta chain) sequence with its context. Its specificity is unknown. The CDR3 runs to 12 residues. Germline V lookup: CDR1 MNHEY, CDR2 SVGAGI. V was trimmed by 10 bases and J by 2 bases, leaving 10 bases between them. TCRdb reprocessed the 5' RACE reads via MiXCR and lists one record per CDR3 protein. Among 450,000 to 550,000 distinct CDR3 sequences, roughly 22% were seen once, and the ten largest hold 16%. The entry originates in a study of T cells after yellow fever vaccination. Findings and limits, study-wide: A weaker but faster secondary response was observed, peaking on day 5 versus 15.

The clonotype comes from a young man who received the YFV17D yellow fever vaccine. The chain couples TRBV6-5 to TRBJ2-3; possibly TRBD1 for D (6 bases). Here the sequenced sample was PBMCs, taken 21 days after the first yellow fever vaccination. The CDR3 is CATLGATDTQYF. For the CDR3, the DNA is TGTGCCACCCTGGGGGCCACAGATACGCAGTATTTT.